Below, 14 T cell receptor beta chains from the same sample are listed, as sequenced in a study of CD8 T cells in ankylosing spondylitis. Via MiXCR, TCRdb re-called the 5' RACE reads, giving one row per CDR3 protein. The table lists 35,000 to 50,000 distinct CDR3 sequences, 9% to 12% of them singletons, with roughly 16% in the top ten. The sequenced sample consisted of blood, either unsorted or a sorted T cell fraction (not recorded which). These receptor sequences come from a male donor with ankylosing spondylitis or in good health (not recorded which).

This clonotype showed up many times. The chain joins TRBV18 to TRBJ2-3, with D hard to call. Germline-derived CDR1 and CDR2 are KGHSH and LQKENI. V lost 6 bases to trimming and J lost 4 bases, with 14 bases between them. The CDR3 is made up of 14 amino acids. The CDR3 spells CASSGPEVPDTQYF. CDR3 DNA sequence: TGTGCCAGCTCTGGGCCCGAAGTCCCAGATACGCAGTATTTT.

The CDR3 coding sequence is TGTGCCAGTAGTGAAGGGACTAGCGGGAATACAGATACGCAGTATTTT. Translated, it gives CASSEGTSGNTDTQYF. The rearrangement links TRBV19 to TRBJ2-3; 13 bases align to TRBD2. With V trimmed by 5 bases and J by 3 bases, 5 bases remained unmatched. Germline assignment: CDR1 LNHDA and CDR2 SQIVND (reference sequence). CDR3 length: 16 amino acids. Variable domain in full (rest from reference TRBV19 and TRBJ2-3): DGGITQSPKYLFRKEGQNVTLSCEQNLNHDAMYWYRQDPGQGLRLIYYSQIVNDFQKGDIAEGYSVSREKKESFPLTVTSAQKNPTAFYLCASSEGTSGNTDTQYFGPGTRLTVL.

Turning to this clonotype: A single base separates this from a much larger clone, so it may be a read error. The CDR3 loop is CSVLSGRNQETQSF. The CDR3 bases are TGCAGTGTGCTTAGCGGGAGAAACCAAGAGACCCAGTCCTTC. The gene calls are TRBV20-1 and TRBJ2-5, with TRBD2 identical over 9 bases. The CDR3 has 14 amino acids. CDR1 and CDR2 from the germline V gene are DFQATT and SNEGSKA (reference sequence).

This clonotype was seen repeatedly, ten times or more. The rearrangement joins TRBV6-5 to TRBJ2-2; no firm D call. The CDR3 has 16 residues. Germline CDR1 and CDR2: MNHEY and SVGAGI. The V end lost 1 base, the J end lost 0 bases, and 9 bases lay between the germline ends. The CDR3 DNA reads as TGTGCCAGCAGTTACTTTGTGCCTCCGAACACCGGGGAGCTGTTTTTT. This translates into CASSYFVPPNTGELFF.

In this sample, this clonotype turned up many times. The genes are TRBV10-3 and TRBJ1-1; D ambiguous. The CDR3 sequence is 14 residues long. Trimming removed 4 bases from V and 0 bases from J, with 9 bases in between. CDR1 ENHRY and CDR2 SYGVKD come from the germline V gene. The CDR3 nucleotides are TGTGCCATCAGTGTGTCTGGGATGAACACTGAAGCTTTCTTT. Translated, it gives CAISVSGMNTEAFF.

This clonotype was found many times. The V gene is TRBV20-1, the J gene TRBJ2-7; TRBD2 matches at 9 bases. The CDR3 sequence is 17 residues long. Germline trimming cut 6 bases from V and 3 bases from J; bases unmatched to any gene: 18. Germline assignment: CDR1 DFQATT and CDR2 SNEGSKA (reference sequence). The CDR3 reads CSAPPLAGTLPLYEQYF. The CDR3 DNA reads TGCAGTGCCCCCCCCCTAGCGGGAACCCTACCCCTCTACGAGCAGTACTTC.

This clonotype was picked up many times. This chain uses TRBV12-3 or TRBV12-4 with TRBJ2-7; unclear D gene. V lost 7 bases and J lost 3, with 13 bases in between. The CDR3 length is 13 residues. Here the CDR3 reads CASILAGGYEQYF. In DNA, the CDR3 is TGTGCCAGCATCCTGGCAGGCGGCTACGAGCAGTACTTC.

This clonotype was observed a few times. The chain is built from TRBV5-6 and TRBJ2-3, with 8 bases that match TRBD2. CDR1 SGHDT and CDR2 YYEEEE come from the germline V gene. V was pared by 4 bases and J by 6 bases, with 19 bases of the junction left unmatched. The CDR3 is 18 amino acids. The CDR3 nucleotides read TGTGCCAGCAGCCGTTGCAGGAGACTAGCGCCAAAGGCGGATACGCAGTATTTT. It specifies CASSRCRRLAPKADTQYF.

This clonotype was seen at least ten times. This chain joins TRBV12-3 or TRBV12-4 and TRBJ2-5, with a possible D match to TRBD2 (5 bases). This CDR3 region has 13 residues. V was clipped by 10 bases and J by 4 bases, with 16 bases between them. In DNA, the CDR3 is TGTGCCACCGCCGGACCTAGCAGAGAGACCCAGTACTTC. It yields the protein CATAGPSRETQYF.

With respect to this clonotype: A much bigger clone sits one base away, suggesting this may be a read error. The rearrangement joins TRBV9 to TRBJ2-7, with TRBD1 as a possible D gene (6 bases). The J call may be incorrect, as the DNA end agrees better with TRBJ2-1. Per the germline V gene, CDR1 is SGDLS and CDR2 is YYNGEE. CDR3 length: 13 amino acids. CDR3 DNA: TGTGCCAGCAGCTCCTTGGACAGTGGGGAGCAGTTCTTC. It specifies CASSSLDSGEQFF.

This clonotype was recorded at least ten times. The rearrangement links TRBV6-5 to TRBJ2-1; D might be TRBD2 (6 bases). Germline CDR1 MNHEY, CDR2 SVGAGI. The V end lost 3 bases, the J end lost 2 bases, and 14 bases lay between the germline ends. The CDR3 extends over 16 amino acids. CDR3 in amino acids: CASSYTGESPYNEQFF. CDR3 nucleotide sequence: TGTGCCAGCAGTTATACGGGAGAGAGCCCCTACAATGAGCAGTTCTTC.

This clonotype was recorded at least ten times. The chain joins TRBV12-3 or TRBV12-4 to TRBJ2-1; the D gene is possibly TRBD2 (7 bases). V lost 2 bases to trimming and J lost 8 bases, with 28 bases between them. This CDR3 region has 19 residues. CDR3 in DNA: TGTGCCAGCAGTTTACGGGGCGGCGGGGGCGAGGGGTCGGTCTATGAGCAGTTCTTC. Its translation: CASSLRGGGGEGSVYEQFF.

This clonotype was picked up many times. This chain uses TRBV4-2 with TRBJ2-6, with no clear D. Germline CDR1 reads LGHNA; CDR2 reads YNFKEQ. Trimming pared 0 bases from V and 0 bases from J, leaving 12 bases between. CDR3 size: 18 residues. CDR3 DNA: TGTGCCAGCAGCCAAGATCCGATCCTCAGCTCTGGGGCCAACGTCCTGACTTTC. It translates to CASSQDPILSSGANVLTF.

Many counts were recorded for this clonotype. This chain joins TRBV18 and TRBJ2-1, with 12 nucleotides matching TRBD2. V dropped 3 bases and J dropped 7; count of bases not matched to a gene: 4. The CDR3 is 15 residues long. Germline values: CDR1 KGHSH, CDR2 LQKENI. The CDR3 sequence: CASSPELAGGNEQFF. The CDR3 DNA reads TGTGCCAGCTCACCTGAACTAGCGGGAGGAAATGAGCAGTTCTTC.